A selection of T cell receptor beta chains follows, all from one sample in a study of blood T cell repertoires in COVID-19. Measured with immunoSEQ multiplex PCR; TCRdb has only the in-frame clones, and not every one. Of 130,000 or so clones in the sample, about 90% were seen once. The source material was peripheral blood. The receptors were gathered from a man between 60 and 70 years old with active or convalescent COVID-19. Both conserved end residues are part of each CDR3. The D gene is left open where the match is weak. Where a row states a size, it is once, few, many or the class of an expanded clone; other rows omit it.

J: TRBJ2-2; size: .; V: TRBV7-9; D: .; CDR3: CASSSSRGKNTGELFF; DNA: TGTGCCAGCAGCTCCAGTCGGGGGAAGAACACCGGGGAGCTGTTTTTT
J: TRBJ2-7; size: .; V: TRBV25-1; D: .; CDR3: CASSDRNWAYEQYF; DNA: TGTGCCAGCAGCGACAGGAACTGGGCCTACGAGCAGTACTTC
J: TRBJ2-5; size: once; V: TRBV28; D: TRBD1; CDR3: CASSLGTALETQYF; DNA: TGTGCCAGCAGTTTAGGGACAGCTTTAGAGACCCAGTACTTC
J: TRBJ1-4; size: .; V: TRBV27; D: TRBD1; CDR3: CASSLGGQGSEKLFF; DNA: TGTGCCAGCAGCCTCGGAGGACAGGGAAGTGAAAAACTGTTTTTT
J: TRBJ2-7; size: .; V: TRBV9; D: .; CDR3: CASSPQESSSYEQYF; DNA: TGTGCCAGCAGCCCACAGGAATCCAGCTCATACGAGCAGTACTTC
J: TRBJ2-7; size: .; V: TRBV5-1; D: TRBD2; CDR3: CASRAGGSGSYEQYF; DNA: TGCGCCAGCAGGGCGGGGGGTAGCGGCTCCTACGAGCAGTACTTC
J: TRBJ2-7; size: .; V: TRBV15; D: .; CDR3: CATSTSRGHTYEQYF; DNA: TGTGCCACCAGCACAAGTAGGGGACACACCTACGAGCAGTACTTC
J: TRBJ2-1; size: .; V: TRBV7-3; D: TRBD2; CDR3: CASSPGLAGVSYNEQFF; DNA: TGTGCCAGCAGCCCAGGACTAGCGGGAGTTTCCTACAATGAGCAGTTCTTC
J: TRBJ2-7; size: few; V: TRBV5-4; D: TRBD1; CDR3: CASSPTGKGSYEQYF; DNA: TGTGCCAGCAGCCCGACAGGGAAAGGCTCCTACGAGCAGTACTTC
J: TRBJ2-2; size: .; V: TRBV9; D: .; CDR3: CASSVETSANTGELFF; DNA: TGTGCCAGCAGCGTAGAGACATCCGCGAACACCGGGGAGCTGTTTTTT
J: TRBJ2-7; size: .; V: TRBV3-1/TRBV3-2; D: TRBD1; CDR3: CASRGTGGGNEQYF; DNA: TGTGCCAGCAGAGGGACAGGGGGCGGAAACGAGCAGTACTTC
J: TRBJ2-7; size: .; V: TRBV6-2/TRBV6-3; D: TRBD2; CDR3: CASSYTGGAYEQYF; DNA: TGTGCCAGCAGTTACACGGGAGGCGCCTACGAGCAGTACTTC
J: TRBJ1-1; size: once; V: TRBV6-6; D: TRBD1; CDR3: CASKQPGQGGNGEAFF; DNA: TGTGCCAGCAAGCAACCGGGACAGGGTGGTAATGGTGAAGCTTTCTTT
J: TRBJ1-4; size: .; V: TRBV24-1; D: TRBD1; CDR3: CATQDRVAEKLFF; DNA: TGTGCCACCCAAGACAGGGTGGCTGAAAAACTGTTTTTT
J: TRBJ2-7; size: .; V: TRBV18; D: TRBD1; CDR3: CASSAGQGPGYEQYF; DNA: TGTGCCAGCTCAGCCGGACAGGGACCCGGCTACGAGCAGTACTTC
J: TRBJ1-3; size: .; V: TRBV7-8; D: .; CDR3: CASSFIPGSGNTIYF; DNA: TGTGCCAGCAGCTTTATCCCAGGCTCTGGAAACACCATATATTTT
J: TRBJ2-1; size: .; V: TRBV7-2; D: .; CDR3: CASSAHLGSSAYNEQFF; DNA: TGTGCCAGCAGCGCCCACCTTGGTTCTAGCGCCTACAATGAGCAGTTCTTC
J: TRBJ2-1; size: few; V: TRBV27; D: .; CDR3: CASSLGFHNEQFF; DNA: TGTGCCAGCAGTTTGGGCTTTCACAATGAGCAGTTCTTC
J: TRBJ2-7; size: .; V: TRBV14; D: TRBD1; CDR3: CASSQDRTGEYEQYF; DNA: TGTGCCAGCAGCCAAGACCGGACAGGGGAATACGAGCAGTACTTC
J: TRBJ2-2; size: .; V: TRBV7-2; D: TRBD2; CDR3: CASSLVFSGRLLTGELFF; DNA: TGTGCCAGCAGCTTAGTGTTTAGCGGGAGGCTTTTGACCGGGGAGCTGTTTTTT
J: TRBJ2-3; size: .; V: TRBV27; D: .; CDR3: CASSFPGHLGGDTQYF; DNA: TGTGCCAGCAGTTTCCCCGGACACTTAGGGGGAGATACGCAGTATTTT
J: TRBJ1-5; size: .; V: TRBV4-3; D: .; CDR3: CASSQDLQGGQPQHF; DNA: TGCGCCAGCAGCCAAGATCTTCAGGGCGGACAGCCCCAGCATTTT
J: TRBJ1-2; size: .; V: TRBV19; D: TRBD1; CDR3: CASSPMGQGIRNYGYTF; DNA: TGTGCCAGTAGTCCCATGGGACAGGGGATTCGAAACTATGGCTACACCTTC
J: TRBJ1-5; size: few; V: TRBV11-2; D: .; CDR3: CASSLAGARQPQHF; DNA: TGTGCCAGCAGCTTAGCAGGGGCTCGGCAGCCCCAGCATTTT
J: TRBJ1-1; size: .; V: TRBV29-1; D: .; CDR3: CSVDQGNTEAFF; DNA: TGCAGCGTTGACCAGGGGAACACTGAAGCTTTCTTT
J: TRBJ2-1; size: .; V: TRBV27; D: .; CDR3: CASGILTGPVSYNEQFF; DNA: TGTGCCAGCGGGATTCTTACAGGGCCCGTCTCCTACAATGAGCAGTTCTTC
J: TRBJ2-1; size: .; V: TRBV29-1; D: TRBD2; CDR3: CSVGTSGRDYEQFF; DNA: TGCAGCGTTGGGACTAGCGGGAGGGATTATGAGCAGTTCTTC
J: TRBJ2-7; size: once; V: TRBV19; D: TRBD1; CDR3: CATSDRVPYEQYF; DNA: TGTGCCACCAGCGACAGGGTACCCTACGAGCAGTACTTC
J: TRBJ2-3; size: .; V: TRBV5-4; D: TRBD2; CDR3: CASSSRLAITDTQYF; DNA: TGTGCCAGCAGTTCTAGACTAGCTATCACAGATACGCAGTATTTT
J: TRBJ2-6; size: .; V: TRBV28; D: .; CDR3: CASRAAEGTFPSGANVLTF; DNA: TGTGCCAGCAGGGCCGCAGAAGGGACATTTCCCTCTGGGGCCAACGTCCTGACTTTC
J: TRBJ2-1; size: .; V: TRBV5-1; D: TRBD2; CDR3: CASSLSSSGRADEQFF; DNA: TGCGCCAGCAGCTTGAGCTCTAGCGGGAGGGCCGATGAGCAGTTCTTC
J: TRBJ2-3; size: .; V: TRBV28; D: TRBD2; CDR3: CASSTTSESTDTQYF; DNA: TGTGCCAGCAGTACGACTAGCGAGAGCACAGATACGCAGTATTTT
J: TRBJ2-1; size: .; V: TRBV7-3; D: .; CDR3: CASSFNPHGSYNEQFF; DNA: TGTGCCAGCAGCTTTAATCCCCACGGCTCCTACAATGAGCAGTTCTTC
J: TRBJ1-3; size: .; V: TRBV5-1; D: TRBD1; CDR3: CASSVGDRDANTIYF; DNA: TGCGCCAGCAGCGTGGGGGACAGGGACGCGAACACCATATATTTT
J: TRBJ2-7; size: .; V: TRBV6-1; D: .; CDR3: CASSKQGVGYEQYF; DNA: TGTGCCAGCAGTAAACAGGGAGTAGGCTACGAGCAGTACTTC
J: TRBJ2-7; size: .; V: TRBV4-2; D: TRBD2; CDR3: CASSTLAGGPYEQYF; DNA: TGTGCCAGCAGCACACTAGCGGGAGGTCCCTACGAGCAGTACTTC
J: TRBJ2-5; size: .; V: TRBV19; D: .; CDR3: CASSTPGKQETQYF; DNA: TGTGCCAGTAGTACCCCGGGGAAGCAAGAGACCCAGTACTTC
J: TRBJ2-5; size: .; V: TRBV4-1; D: .; CDR3: CASSQEVTQETQYF; DNA: TGCGCCAGCAGCCAAGAGGTAACACAAGAGACCCAGTACTTC
J: TRBJ1-2; size: .; V: TRBV6-5; D: .; CDR3: CANFDSNTNYGYTF; DNA: TGTGCCAACTTCGACAGCAACACTAACTATGGCTACACCTTC
J: TRBJ2-6; size: .; V: TRBV11-2; D: TRBD2; CDR3: CASSASGRPSPGANVLTF; DNA: TGTGCCAGCAGCGCTAGCGGGAGGCCCTCACCTGGGGCCAACGTCCTGACTTTC
J: TRBJ1-1; size: .; V: TRBV28; D: .; CDR3: CASRDRALLRAFF; DNA: TGTGCCAGCAGGGACAGAGCCTTGTTGAGAGCTTTCTTT
J: TRBJ1-5; size: .; V: TRBV2; D: .; CDR3: CASSEGQGLRRNQPQHF; DNA: TGTGCCAGCAGTGAAGGGCAGGGCCTACGGCGCAATCAGCCCCAGCATTTT
J: TRBJ1-3; size: .; V: TRBV3-1/TRBV3-2; D: .; CDR3: CASSHHGGIDGNTIYF; DNA: TGTGCCAGCAGCCACCACGGGGGAATTGATGGAAACACCATATATTTT
J: TRBJ1-2; size: .; V: TRBV11-2; D: .; CDR3: CASSLDGSYGYTF; DNA: TGTGCCAGCAGCTTAGACGGTAGCTATGGCTACACCTTC
J: TRBJ2-7; size: .; V: TRBV5-4; D: TRBD2; CDR3: CASSLLFSGGPSYEQYF; DNA: TGTGCCAGCAGCTTGTTGTTTAGCGGGGGCCCTTCCTACGAGCAGTACTTC
J: TRBJ1-1; size: .; V: TRBV19; D: TRBD1; CDR3: CASSRQGAGTEAFF; DNA: TGTGCCAGTAGTAGACAGGGGGCCGGAACTGAAGCTTTCTTT
J: TRBJ2-5; size: .; V: TRBV12-3/TRBV12-4; D: .; CDR3: CASSSEETQYF; DNA: TGTGCCAGCAGTTCCGAAGAGACCCAGTACTTC
J: TRBJ2-3; size: .; V: TRBV29-1; D: TRBD2; CDR3: CSAQPGTRTTDTQYF; DNA: TGCAGCGCCCAACCCGGGACTAGGACCACAGATACGCAGTATTTT
J: TRBJ1-5; size: .; V: TRBV28; D: .; CDR3: CASGLRGTGSNQPQHF; DNA: TGTGCCAGTGGACTTAGGGGGACCGGGAGCAATCAGCCCCAGCATTTT
J: TRBJ2-3; size: .; V: TRBV5-1; D: TRBD2; CDR3: CASSKPSGRSTDTQYF; DNA: TGCGCCAGCAGTAAACCTAGCGGGCGTTCCACAGATACGCAGTATTTT
J: TRBJ1-1; size: .; V: TRBV7-2; D: .; CDR3: CASRAAGPEAFF; DNA: TGTGCCAGCCGGGCAGCGGGGCCTGAAGCTTTCTTT
J: TRBJ2-7; size: .; V: TRBV12-3/TRBV12-4; D: TRBD2; CDR3: CASSLAASYEQYF; DNA: TGTGCCAGCAGCCTAGCGGCTTCCTACGAGCAGTACTTC
J: TRBJ1-3; size: once; V: TRBV5-1; D: TRBD1; CDR3: CASSPSVQGATGNTIYF; DNA: TGCGCCAGCAGCCCCTCGGTGCAGGGGGCAACTGGAAACACCATATATTTT